This T cell receptor beta chain was documented in a study of T cell responses to AZD1222 COVID-19 vaccine. The length of the CDR3 is 13 residues. Between the trimmed V and J ends, which lost 9 bases and 4 bases, there was a span of 14 bases. Germline CDR1 and CDR2: MRHNA and SNTAGT. Measured with immunoSEQ multiplex PCR; TCRdb has only the in-frame clones, and not every one. The sample includes approximately 25,000 clones, roughly 90% of them seen just once. This sequence originates from an adult who received the AZD1222 COVID-19 vaccine. The chain uses TRBV6-4 and TRBJ2-3, with D unresolved. This specimen was peripheral blood, taken 28 days after the second AZD1222 dose. CDR3 loop: CARSMRSADTQYF. The DNA of the CDR3 is TGTGCCAGATCAATGAGGAGCGCAGATACGCAGTATTTT.